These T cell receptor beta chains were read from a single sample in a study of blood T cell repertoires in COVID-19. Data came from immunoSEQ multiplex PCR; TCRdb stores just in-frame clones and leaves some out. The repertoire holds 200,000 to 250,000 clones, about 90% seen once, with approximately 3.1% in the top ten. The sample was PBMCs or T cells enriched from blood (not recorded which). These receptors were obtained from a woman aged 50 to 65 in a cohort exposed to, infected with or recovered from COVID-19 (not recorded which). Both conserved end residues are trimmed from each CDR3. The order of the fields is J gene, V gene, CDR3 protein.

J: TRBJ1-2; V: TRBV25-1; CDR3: ASSAARGGYT
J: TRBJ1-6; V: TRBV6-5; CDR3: ASSFLGQERNSPLH
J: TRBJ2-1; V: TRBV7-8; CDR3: ASSRTSGGNEQF
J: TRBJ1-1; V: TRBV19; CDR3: ASSSRQAQNTEAF
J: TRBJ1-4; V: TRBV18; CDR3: ASSPDQGFEKLF
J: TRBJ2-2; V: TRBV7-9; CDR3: ASSLLAGDPGELF
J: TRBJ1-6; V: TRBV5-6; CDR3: ASSSWTGRSPLH
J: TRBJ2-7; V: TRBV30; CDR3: AWSGRQGARYEQY
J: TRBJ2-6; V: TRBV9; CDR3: ASRRGGSGANVLT
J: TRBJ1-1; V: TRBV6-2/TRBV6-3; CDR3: ASSYPDGEPWTSEAF
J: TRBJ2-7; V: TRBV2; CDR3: ASSGPPGGPTYEQY
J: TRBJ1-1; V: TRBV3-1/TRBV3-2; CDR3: ASSPEGGVGGSTEAF
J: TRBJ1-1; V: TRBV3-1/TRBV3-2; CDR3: ASSQAGITAF
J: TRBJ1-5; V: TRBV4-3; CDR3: ASSQESGGSNQPQH
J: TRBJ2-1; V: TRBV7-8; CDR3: ASSLLAGTYNEQF
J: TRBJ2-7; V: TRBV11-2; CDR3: ASSSIKGQGSYEQY
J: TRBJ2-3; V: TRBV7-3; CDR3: ASGVAGDADTQY
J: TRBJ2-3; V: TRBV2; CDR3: ASRDPGLAY
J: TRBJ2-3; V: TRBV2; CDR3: ASTSGGPSTDTQY
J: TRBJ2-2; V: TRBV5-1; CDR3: ASSLADGGGELF
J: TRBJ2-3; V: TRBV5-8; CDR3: ASSLWFSGVYSTDTQY
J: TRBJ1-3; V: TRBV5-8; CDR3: ASSSQGYSGNTIY
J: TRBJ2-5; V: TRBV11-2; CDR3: ASSLDRTGAQTQY
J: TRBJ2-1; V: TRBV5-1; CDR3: ASSLTSGGLREQF
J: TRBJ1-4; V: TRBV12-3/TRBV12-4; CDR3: ASSDRMTEKLF
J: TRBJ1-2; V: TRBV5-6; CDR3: ASSLLGNYGYT
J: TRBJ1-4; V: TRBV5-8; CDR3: ASSLVGEAGEKLF
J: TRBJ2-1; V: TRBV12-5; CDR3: ASGALAGGYNEQF
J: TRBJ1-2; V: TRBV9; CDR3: ASSLSRTGYGYT
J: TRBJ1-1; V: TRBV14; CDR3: ASSQTGTENTEAF
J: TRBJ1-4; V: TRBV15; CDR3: ATRVGQSIEKLF
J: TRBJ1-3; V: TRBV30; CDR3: AWDRGPGNTIY
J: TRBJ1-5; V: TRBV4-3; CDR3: ASSLASGDNQPQH
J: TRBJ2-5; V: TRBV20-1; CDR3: SASTGRGEETQY
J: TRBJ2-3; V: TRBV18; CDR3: ASSPLAGVADTQY
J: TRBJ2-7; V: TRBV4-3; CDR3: ASSQEVPGLAGGYEQY
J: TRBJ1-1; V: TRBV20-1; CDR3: SARTVEAF
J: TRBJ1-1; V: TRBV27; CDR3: ASSKGQGLRPF
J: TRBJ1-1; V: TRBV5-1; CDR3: ASSSGNTEAF
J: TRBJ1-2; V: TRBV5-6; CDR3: ASIPRTGINYGYT
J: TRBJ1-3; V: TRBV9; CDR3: ASSPSSGNTIY
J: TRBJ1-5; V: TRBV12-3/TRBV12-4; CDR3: ASSLGLDQH
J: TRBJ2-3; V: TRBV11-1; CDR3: ASSPGQGARTDTQY
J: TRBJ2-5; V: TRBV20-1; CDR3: SASFGSGGEETQY
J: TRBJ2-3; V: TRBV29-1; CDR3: SVSPDTQY
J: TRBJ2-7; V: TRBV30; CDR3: AWSIQGNYEQY
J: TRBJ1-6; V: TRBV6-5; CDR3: ATTIGDSYNSPLH
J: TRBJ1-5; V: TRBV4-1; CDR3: ASSLGGRTSNQPQH
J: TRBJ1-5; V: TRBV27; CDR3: ASSSTGGNQPQH
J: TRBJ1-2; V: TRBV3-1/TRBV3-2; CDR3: ASSFNRDVYGYT
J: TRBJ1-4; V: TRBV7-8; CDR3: ASSLDRGHEKLF
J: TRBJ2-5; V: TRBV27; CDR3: ASSMKGLAGAKIQETQY
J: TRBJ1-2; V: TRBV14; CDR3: ASSRGSYGYT
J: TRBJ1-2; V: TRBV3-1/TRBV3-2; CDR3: ASSQGVTQFNYGYT
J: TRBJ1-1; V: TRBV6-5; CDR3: ASSSTGVTEAF
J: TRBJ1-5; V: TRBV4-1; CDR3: ASSQDHSLGEPQH
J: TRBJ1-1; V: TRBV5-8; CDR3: ASSWGGGDTEAF
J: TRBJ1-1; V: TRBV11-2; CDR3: ASSSPGTGYSTEAF
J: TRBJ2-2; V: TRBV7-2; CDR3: ASSITGGADYTGELF
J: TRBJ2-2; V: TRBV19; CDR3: ASSPQREAGPTGELF